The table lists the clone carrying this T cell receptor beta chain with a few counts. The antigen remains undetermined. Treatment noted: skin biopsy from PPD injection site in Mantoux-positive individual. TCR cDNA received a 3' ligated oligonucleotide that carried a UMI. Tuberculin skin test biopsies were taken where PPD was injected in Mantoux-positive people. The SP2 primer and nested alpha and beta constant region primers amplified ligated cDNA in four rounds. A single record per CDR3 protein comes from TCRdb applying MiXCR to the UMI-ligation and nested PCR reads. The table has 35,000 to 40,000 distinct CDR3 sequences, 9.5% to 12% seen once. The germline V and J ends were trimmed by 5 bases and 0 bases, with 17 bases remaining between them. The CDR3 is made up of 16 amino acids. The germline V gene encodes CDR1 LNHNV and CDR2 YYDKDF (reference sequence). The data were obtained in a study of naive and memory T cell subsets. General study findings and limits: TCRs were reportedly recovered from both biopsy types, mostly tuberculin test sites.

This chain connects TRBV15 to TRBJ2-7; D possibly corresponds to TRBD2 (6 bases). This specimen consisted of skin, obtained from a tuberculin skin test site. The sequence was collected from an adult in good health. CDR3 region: CATSRRVWRDSYEQYF. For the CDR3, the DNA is TGTGCCACCAGCCGAAGGGTGTGGCGGGACTCCTACGAGCAGTACTTC.